These T cell receptor beta chains were read from a single sample in a study of blood T cell repertoires in COVID-19. TCRdb's copy holds only in-frame clones and misses some; the assay was immunoSEQ multiplex PCR. The table shows about 160,000 clones, with approximately 85% occurring only once. Sequenced material: peripheral blood. Receptors were obtained from an older man with COVID-19, enrolled during active disease. Each CDR3 is given with its conserved first and last residue. Clone size appears in some rows only: once, few, many, or a class for an expanded clone.

clone_size | v_call | cdr3_aa
NA | TRBV11-3 | CASSFRGQSSYEQYF
NA | TRBV19 | CASSGAVYGYTF
NA | TRBV16 | CASSPRTGDNYGYTF
NA | TRBV28 | CASSLFGTGESNGYTF
NA | TRBV2 | CASSDPDREDTEAFF
NA | TRBV3-1/TRBV3-2 | CASSLTSGSNQPQHF
NA | TRBV5-5 | CASSSLLSGNTIYF
NA | TRBV3-1/TRBV3-2 | CASSHGGLGEKSGANVLTF
NA | TRBV9 | CASSGGDRVQPQHF
NA | TRBV5-5 | CASSSQGDGYTF
NA | TRBV20-1 | CSASPTGGAFHYGYTF
NA | TRBV5-4 | CASSVRDRGGEQYF
few | TRBV4-2 | CASSQAGQGQGEKLFF
NA | TRBV5-5 | CASSFGSTGKGYTF
NA | TRBV2 | CASRVENIQYF
once | TRBV5-5 | CASSRGRQGEGRVGKLFF
NA | TRBV4-1 | CASSQGLQLAGNDNEQFF
NA | TRBV6-5 | CASSPTGYGGYTF
NA | TRBV18 | CASSPTGNTEAFF
NA | TRBV6-1 | CASSEAGAKYGYTF
NA | TRBV19 | CASGVEGKNTGELFF